Shown below are 20 T cell receptor beta chains from a single sample sequenced in a study of radiotherapy plus CTLA-4 blockade in lung cancer. Sequencing used immunoSEQ multiplex PCR; TCRdb keeps in-frame clones, though not all of them. Found here are fewer than 40,000 clones, 60% to 75% of them singletons; the top ten hold roughly 5%. The material was peripheral blood, obtained from a patient treated with radiotherapy plus ipilimumab. These receptor sequences come from a human donor with non-small cell lung cancer whose response to radiotherapy plus ipilimumab could not be evaluated.

The chain uses TRBV19 and TRBJ2-5, with 11 nucleotides matching TRBD1. Germline trimming cut 3 bases from V and 1 base from J; bases unmatched to any gene: 4. The CDR3 runs 16 residues. The germline V gene has CDR1 LNHDA and CDR2 SQIVND (reference sequence). The CDR3 DNA reads as TGTGCCAGTAGTATTGGGACAGGGGGGACCCAAGAGACCCAGTACTTC. This codes for CASSIGTGGTQETQYF.

The J gene is TRBJ1-1, the V gene TRBV19; 9 bases match TRBD1. Germline V CDR1 and CDR2: LNHDA, SQIVND (reference sequence). The CDR3 spans 14 residues. CDR3 sequence reads: CGTGTGRINTEAFF. In DNA form, the CDR3 reads TGTGGGACCGGGACAGGGAGGATAAACACTGAAGCTTTCTTT.

The rearrangement uses TRBV18 and TRBJ1-2; D uncertain. This CDR3 contains 16 residues. Trimming took off 3 bases at V and 4 bases at J, with 18 bases between the two ends. CDR1 and CDR2 (germline): KGHSH, LQKENI. The CDR3 DNA follows: TGTGCCAGCTCACCCACGCCCAGGCCCGACCGCTATGGCTACACCTTC. As protein: CASSPTPRPDRYGYTF. The full variable domain, completed using reference TRBV18 and TRBJ1-2, is NAGVMQNPRHLVRRRGQEARLRCSPMKGHSHVYWYRQLPEEGLKFMVYLQKENIIDESGMPKERFSAEFPKEGPSILRIQQVVRGDSAAYFCASSPTPRPDRYGYTFGSGTRLTVV.

This clone has only one observation. This chain joins TRBV19 and TRBJ1-3, with D possibly matching TRBD1 (5 bases). The germline gives CDR1 LNHDA, CDR2 SQIVND (reference sequence). Trimming stripped 3 bases from V and 3 bases from J, with 12 bases between. The CDR3 has 15 residues. The CDR3 DNA reads as TGTGCCAGTAGTATCCAGGGACTAGGTGGAAACACCATATATTTT. This encodes CASSIQGLGGNTIYF.

V is TRBV28 and J is TRBJ2-7; 7 positions match TRBD1. V lost 5 bases and J lost 6; bases outside the gene matches: 10. This CDR3 contains 14 residues. Germline CDR1 is MDHEN and CDR2 is SYDVKM. The CDR3 region is CASSGTVLPGEQYF. CDR3 DNA: TGTGCCAGCAGTGGGACAGTTCTGCCTGGCGAGCAGTACTTC.

The CDR3: CASRGGTGVNQPQHF. CDR3 DNA: TGTGCCAGCAGGGGTGGGACAGGAGTAAATCAGCCCCAGCATTTT. The chain employs TRBV7-9 and TRBJ1-5; TRBD1 aligns across 8 bases. Germline loops: CDR1 SEHNR, CDR2 FQNEAQ (reference sequence). J gave up 4 bases and V 6 bases, and 8 bases lay outside the gene matches. The CDR3 consists of 15 residues.

This clone turned up a few times. The chain is built from TRBV11-2 and TRBJ2-7, with TRBD1 as a possible D gene (6 bases). This CDR3 region has 13 residues. V was clipped by 0 bases and J by 7 bases, with 10 bases between them. The V gene's germline CDR1 is SGHAT and CDR2 FQNNGV. The CDR3 sequence is CASSLDLRGEQYF. CDR3 nucleotides: TGTGCCAGCAGCTTAGATCTAAGGGGGGAGCAGTACTTC.

The gene calls are TRBV28 and TRBJ2-3; 10 positions agree with TRBD2. The V segment lost 3 bases and the J segment 2 bases; nucleotides outside the gene matches: 2. Germline CDR1 is MDHEN and CDR2 is SYDVKM. This CDR3 contains 15 residues. This CDR3 is CASSLGLAPTDTQYF. The CDR3 region has the DNA TGTGCCAGCAGTTTGGGACTAGCGCCCACAGATACGCAGTATTTT.

The rearrangement joins TRBV2 to TRBJ1-1; D not certain. Trimming stripped 6 bases from V and 3 bases from J, with 11 bases between. Germline loops: CDR1 SNHLY, CDR2 FYNNEI. CDR3 length: 13 amino acids. CDR3 amino acids: CASSTLPDTEAFF. CDR3 DNA: TGTGCCAGCAGCACACTACCCGACACTGAAGCTTTCTTT.

Only one count was recorded for this clone. This chain uses TRBV4-2 with TRBJ1-2; 7 bases align to TRBD1. CDR1 LGHNA and CDR2 YNFKEQ come from the germline V gene. V lost 4 bases to trimming and J lost 4 bases; unmatched junction nucleotides: 6. The CDR3 consists of 14 residues. CDR3 sequence: CASSRGQQGYGYTF. DNA of the CDR3: TGTGCCAGCAGCCGGGGACAGCAGGGCTATGGCTACACCTTC.

This clone was counted only a few times. The chain combines TRBV28 with TRBJ2-5, with 10 nucleotides matching TRBD1. Germline CDR1 reads MDHEN; CDR2 reads SYDVKM. Trimming cost V 6 bases and J 5 bases; bases outside gene matches: 6. The CDR3 consists of 14 residues. This chain's CDR3 is CASSPTGGLETQYF. The DNA of the CDR3 is TGTGCCAGCAGCCCGACAGGGGGCCTGGAGACCCAGTACTTC.

The chain carries TRBV19 and TRBJ2-5; D possibly corresponds to TRBD1 (5 bases). The CDR3 covers 13 residues. Germline CDR1 reads LNHDA; CDR2 reads SQIVND (reference sequence). V was shortened by 5 bases and J by 1 base, with 8 bases between the two germline ends. The CDR3 loop is CASSPTVQETQYF. Here the CDR3 DNA reads TGTGCCAGTAGTCCGACAGTCCAAGAGACCCAGTACTTC.

V usage is TRBV13 and J usage is TRBJ1-5; D is ambiguous. Germline lookup yields CDR1 PRHDT and CDR2 FYEKMQ (reference sequence). With 0 bases removed from V and 7 bases from J, the gap between germline ends came to 4 bases. The CDR3 contains 12 residues. The CDR3 sequence: CASSLGQQPQHF. The CDR3 region has the DNA TGTGCCAGCAGCTTAGGGCAGCAGCCCCAGCATTTT.

V and J are TRBV15 and TRBJ2-7; D might be TRBD1 (6 bases). The CDR3 sequence is 13 residues long. Germline-derived CDR1 and CDR2 are LNHNV and YYDKDF (reference sequence). Trimming removed 6 bases at V and 1 base at J, with 10 bases between. The CDR3 DNA reads TGTGCCACCAGTTCTACAGGGTCCTACGAGCAGTACTTC. It yields the protein CATSSTGSYEQYF.

The chain employs TRBV7-9 and TRBJ2-1; 10 bases match TRBD2. J gave up 7 bases and V 3 bases, and 6 bases lay outside the gene matches. The CDR3 covers 15 residues. Germline V CDR1 and CDR2: SEHNR, FQNEAQ (reference sequence). CDR3 coding DNA: TGTGCCAGCAGCTTGAGCGGGAGGGCCGGAAATGAGCAGTTCTTC. Protein: CASSLSGRAGNEQFF. Based on the CDR3 plus reference TRBV7-9 and TRBJ2-1, the full variable domain is DTGVSQNPRHKITKRGQNVTFRCDPISEHNRLYWYRQTLGQGPEFLTYFQNEAQLEKSRLLSDRFSAERPKGSFSTLEIQRTEQGDSAMYLCASSLSGRAGNEQFFGPGTRLTVL.

This chain connects TRBV6-6 to TRBJ1-5; a possible D gene is TRBD1 (6 bases). CDR1 and CDR2 (germline): MNHNY, SVGAGI (reference sequence). The CDR3 is 15 amino acids. Trimming shortened V by 0 bases and J by 7 bases, and 13 bases separated the two germline ends. CDR3 loop: CASSYSGQGNQPQHF. The CDR3 nucleotides read TGTGCCAGCAGTTACTCTGGCCAGGGGAACCAGCCCCAGCATTTT.

The chain combines TRBV27 with TRBJ1-1, with a tentative D call TRBD1 (5 bases). Germline lookup yields CDR1 MNHEY and CDR2 SMNVEV (reference sequence). This CDR3 is built from 14 residues. Trimming cost V 3 bases and J 6 bases, with 14 bases left between them. The CDR3 loop is CASSFRQRLSEAFF. CDR3 sequence (DNA): TGTGCCAGCAGTTTCCGACAGAGACTCTCTGAAGCTTTCTTT.

The rearrangement uses TRBV7-6 and TRBJ1-1, with TRBD1 matching 9 bases. Trimming at V came to 1 base and at J to 5 bases, leaving 5 bases not matched to a gene. Germline V CDR1 and CDR2: SGHVS, FNYEAQ. This CDR3 has 15 residues. This CDR3 reads CASSLEHRGLTEAFF. CDR3 coding DNA: TGTGCCAGCAGCTTAGAGCACAGGGGGCTTACTGAAGCTTTCTTT.

The V gene is TRBV11-3, the J gene TRBJ1-1; weak D call: TRBD1 (5 bases). The CDR3 spans 13 residues. Germline V gene sequence: CDR1 SGHNT, CDR2 YENEEA. V lost 2 bases to trimming and J lost 5 bases, with 9 bases between them. DNA of the CDR3: TGTGCCAGCAGCTTAAGACAGACAACTGAAGCTTTCTTT. As protein: CASSLRQTTEAFF. Full variable domain (remainder filled in from reference TRBV11-3 and TRBJ1-1): EAGVVQSPRYKIIEKKQPVAFWCNPISGHNTLYWYLQNLGQGPELLIRYENEEAVDDSQLPKDRFSAERLKGVDSTLKIQPAELGDSAVYLCASSLRQTTEAFFGQGTRLTVV.

This sequence joins TRBV7-2 and TRBJ2-1, with TRBD2 identical over 7 bases. Germline loops: CDR1 SGHTA, CDR2 FQGNSA. This CDR3 has 17 residues. The V segment lost 0 bases and the J segment 5 bases; nucleotides outside the gene matches: 10. CDR3: CASSLASGGSADNEQFF. CDR3 DNA sequence: TGTGCCAGCAGCTTAGCGTCGGGCGGGAGCGCGGACAATGAGCAGTTCTTC.